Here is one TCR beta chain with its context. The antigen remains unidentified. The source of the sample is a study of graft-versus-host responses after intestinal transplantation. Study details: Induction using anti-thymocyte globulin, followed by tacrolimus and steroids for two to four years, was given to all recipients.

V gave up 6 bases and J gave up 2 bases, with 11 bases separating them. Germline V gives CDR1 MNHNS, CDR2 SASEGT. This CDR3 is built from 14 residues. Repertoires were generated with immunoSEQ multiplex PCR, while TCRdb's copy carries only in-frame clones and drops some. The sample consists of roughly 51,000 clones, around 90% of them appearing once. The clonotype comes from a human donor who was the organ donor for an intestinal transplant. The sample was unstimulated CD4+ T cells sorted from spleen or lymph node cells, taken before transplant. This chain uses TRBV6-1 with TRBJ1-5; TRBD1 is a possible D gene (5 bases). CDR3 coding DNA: TGTGCCAGCAGCCATGAAGGGGGCAATCAGCCCCAGCATTTT. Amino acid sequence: CASSHEGGNQPQHF.